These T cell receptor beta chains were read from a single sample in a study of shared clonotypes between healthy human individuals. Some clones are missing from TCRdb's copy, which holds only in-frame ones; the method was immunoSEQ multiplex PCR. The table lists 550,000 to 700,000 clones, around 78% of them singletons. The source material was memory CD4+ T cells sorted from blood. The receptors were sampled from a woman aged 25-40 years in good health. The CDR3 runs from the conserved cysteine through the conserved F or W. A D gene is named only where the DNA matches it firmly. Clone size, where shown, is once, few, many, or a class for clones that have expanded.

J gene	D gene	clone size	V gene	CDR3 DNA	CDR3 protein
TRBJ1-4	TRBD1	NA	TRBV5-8	TGTGCCAGCAGCACCGCAGGGGGCACAACTAATGAAAAACTGTTTTTT	CASSTAGGTTNEKLFF
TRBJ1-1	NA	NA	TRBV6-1	TGTGCCAGCAGCCACCGGGGGGGTAGCACTGAAGCTTTCTTT	CASSHRGGSTEAFF
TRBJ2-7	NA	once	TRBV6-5	TGTGCCAGCAGAATCGCGGGTCTCGACGAGCAGTACTTC	CASRIAGLDEQYF
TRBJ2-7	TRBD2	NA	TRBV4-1	TGCGCCAGCAGCCAAGGCCCTAAAAAGCGGGAGGGCTTCTACGAGCAGTACTTC	CASSQGPKKREGFYEQYF
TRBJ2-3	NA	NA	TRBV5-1	TGCGCCAGCAAGCTGGGGGGCCCGTCCACAGATACGCAGTATTTT	CASKLGGPSTDTQYF
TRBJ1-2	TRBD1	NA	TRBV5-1	TGCGCCAGCAGCTTGGGGGACAGGGAAGGCTATGGCTACACCTTC	CASSLGDREGYGYTF
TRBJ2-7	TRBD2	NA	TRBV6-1	TGTGCCAGCAGCGTGGACCCGGGGGGGGAGCAGTACTTC	CASSVDPGGEQYF
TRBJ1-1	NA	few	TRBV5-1	TGCGCCAGCAGCCCACAGGGTACCATGAACACTGAAGCTTTCTTT	CASSPQGTMNTEAFF
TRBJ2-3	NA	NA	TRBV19	TGTGCCAGTAGTATACCCCTCACCAGCGTCAAGTATTTT	CASSIPLTSVKYF
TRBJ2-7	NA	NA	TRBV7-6	TGTGCCAGCAGCTCAGGTTTTGAGCAGTACTTC	CASSSGFEQYF
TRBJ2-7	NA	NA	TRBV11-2	TGTGCCAGCAGCTATAGCGGAGTTTACGAGCAGTACTTC	CASSYSGVYEQYF
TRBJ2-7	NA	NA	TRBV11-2	TGTGCCAGCAGCTTAGAGGCGGTCTCCTACGAGCAGTACTTC	CASSLEAVSYEQYF
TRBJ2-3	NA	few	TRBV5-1	TGCGCCAGCAGCTTGGCACGAGATACGCAGTATTTT	CASSLARDTQYF
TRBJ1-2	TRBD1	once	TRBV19	TGTGCCAGCCGGGACAGGGGAAACTATGGCTACACCTTC	CASRDRGNYGYTF
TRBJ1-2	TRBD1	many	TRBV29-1	TGCAGCGTCCCTCTAGGGACAGGGGGCTCGGCTAACTATGGCTACACCTTC	CSVPLGTGGSANYGYTF
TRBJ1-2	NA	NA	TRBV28	TGTGCCAGCAGCCCTCCGGGCGCTGGCTACACCTTC	CASSPPGAGYTF
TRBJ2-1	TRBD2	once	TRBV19	TGTGCCAGTAGTATAGTTGGACTAGCGGAGAAGGATGAGCAGTTCTTC	CASSIVGLAEKDEQFF
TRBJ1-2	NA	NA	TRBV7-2	TGTGCCAGCCGGGTGGCAGGATACTATGGCTACACCTTC	CASRVAGYYGYTF
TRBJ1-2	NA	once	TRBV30	TGTGCCTGGAGTGCCCCCTCGGGCTACACCTTC	CAWSAPSGYTF
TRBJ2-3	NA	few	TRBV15	TGTGCCACCAGCAGAGACCTTCTTCCGGGGGCGTATTTT	CATSRDLLPGAYF
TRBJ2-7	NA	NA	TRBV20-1	TGCAGTGCTCATTTACGCTACGAGCAGTACTTC	CSAHLRYEQYF
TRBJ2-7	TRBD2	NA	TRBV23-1	TGCGCCAGCACCCAAACGGTAGCGGGAGGATCCTACGAGCAGTACTTC	CASTQTVAGGSYEQYF
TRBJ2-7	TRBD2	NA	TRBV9	TGTGCCAGCAGCCCGGGAGGCATCGGGTCCTACGAGCAGTACTTC	CASSPGGIGSYEQYF
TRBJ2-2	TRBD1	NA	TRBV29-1	TGCAGCGTTGAGGGACAGGGAATCCCCGGGGAGCTGTTTTTT	CSVEGQGIPGELFF
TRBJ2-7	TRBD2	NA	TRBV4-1	TGCGCCAGCAGCACCGGGACAGCGGGTGTGGCTAGCGGGAGGGCCCAGCAGTACTTC	CASSTGTAGVASGRAQQYF
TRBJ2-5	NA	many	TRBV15	TGTGCCACCAGCAGAAACAGGTTATTAGGAGAGACCCAGTACTTC	CATSRNRLLGETQYF
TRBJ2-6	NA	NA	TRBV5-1	TGCGCCAGCAGCTTGGGAGGGGCCGGGGCCAACGTCCTGACTTTC	CASSLGGAGANVLTF
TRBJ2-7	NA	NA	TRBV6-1	TGTGCCAGCAGTGGCAGAGAGTCCCGACGGGGAGAGCAGTACTTC	CASSGRESRRGEQYF
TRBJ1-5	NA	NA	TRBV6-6	TGTGCCAGCAGTCGGACAGCTAGGGATCAGCCCCAGCATTTT	CASSRTARDQPQHF
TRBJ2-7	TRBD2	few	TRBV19	TGTGCCAGTAGTCGTCTAGCGGGGAGCTCCTACGAGCAGTACTTC	CASSRLAGSSYEQYF
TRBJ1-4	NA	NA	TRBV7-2	TGTGCCAGCAGCTTATTCCGGGGGTTGGAGGAAAAACTGTTTTTT	CASSLFRGLEEKLFF
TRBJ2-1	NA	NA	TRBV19	TGTGCCAGTAGCCGACGGGAAGCGGGTTACAATGAGCAGTTCTTC	CASSRREAGYNEQFF
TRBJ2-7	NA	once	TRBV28	TGTGCCAGCAGTACCCAGGGGAATCCCACCTACGAGCAGTACTTC	CASSTQGNPTYEQYF
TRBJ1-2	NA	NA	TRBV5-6	TGTGCCAGCAGCCGAAACTATGGCTACACCTTC	CASSRNYGYTF
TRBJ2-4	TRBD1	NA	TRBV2	TGTGCCAGCGAACCTGGGACAGGGCGGACCAAAAACATTCAGTACTTC	CASEPGTGRTKNIQYF
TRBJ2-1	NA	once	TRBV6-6	TGTGCCAGCAGTTCCCCGGCTAGTAATGAGCAGTTCTTC	CASSSPASNEQFF
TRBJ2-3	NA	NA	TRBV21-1	TGTGCCAGCAGCAGGCTTCTAGCGGGGGCTAGCACAGATACGCAGTATTTT	CASSRLLAGASTDTQYF
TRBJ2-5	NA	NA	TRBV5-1	TGCGCCAGCAGCCCCTCGACTAGTCGAGAGACCCAGTACTTC	CASSPSTSRETQYF
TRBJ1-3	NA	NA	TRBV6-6	TGTGCCAGCAGTTACAGTAGGGTCTTTGGAAACACCATATATTTT	CASSYSRVFGNTIYF
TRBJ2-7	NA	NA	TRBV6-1	TGTGCCAGCAGTGGGCAGGGTAGGTCCTACGAGCAGTACTTC	CASSGQGRSYEQYF
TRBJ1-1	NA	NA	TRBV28	TGTGCCAGCAGTTTACGGGGGCTCTTGAACACTGAAGCTTTCTTT	CASSLRGLLNTEAFF
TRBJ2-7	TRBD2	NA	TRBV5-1	TGCGCCAGCAGCAGAGCCTTCCAGGCGGGAGGGAACTACGAGCAGTACTTC	CASSRAFQAGGNYEQYF